This TCR beta chain was documented in a study of T cells after yellow fever vaccination. Study as a whole: Low-cell-number fractions were prepared with SMART-Seq v4 Ultra Low Input.

Study results and limitations: Most primary-vaccination clones reappeared after the booster (about 97% CD4, 88% CD8). The appearance of a small share of clonotypes in both CD4 and CD8 compartments was observed.

This clonotype was seen ten or more times. As yet, its antigen is unknown. Germline V gene lookup returns CDR1 SGHNT and CDR2 YYREEE (reference sequence). The CDR3 runs to 15 residues. J lost 6 bases, V lost 0 bases, and 4 bases had no gene match. 5'RACE template switching generated TCR cDNA, adding a universal primer site and UMIs. TCRdb reanalysed the 5' RACE reads using MiXCR and keeps one entry per CDR3 protein. The sample lists just under 600,000 distinct CDR3 sequences; about 13% were seen once. Source: PBMCs, taken on the day of the yellow fever booster vaccination. The V and J genes are TRBV5-4 and TRBJ2-3, with TRBD2 matching over 10 bases. The receptor was derived from a man younger than 40 who received the YFV17D yellow fever vaccine. CDR3 in amino acids: CASSLASGSMDTQYF. The CDR3 DNA is TGTGCCAGCAGCTTGGCTAGCGGGAGTATGGATACGCAGTATTTT.